This TCR beta chain was sequenced for a study of vaccination and CD4 T cells after COVID-19. Notes on the study in general: With convalescent patients, a median roughly 88% of reactive clones emerged solely after vaccination.

Trimming removed 3 bases from V and 2 bases from J; junction bases left unmatched: 8. The germline V gene has CDR1 SGHTA and CDR2 FQGNSA. This CDR3 is built from 16 residues. Regarding treatment: roughly 10-day PBMC culture with coronavirus spike peptide pools or control peptides (ViraFEST assay). Cultured CD4+ T-cell DNA underwent Oncomine TCR Beta short-read sequencing. TCRdb reprocessed the PCR reads via MiXCR and lists one record per CDR3 protein. The data contain 13,000 to 15,000 distinct CDR3 sequences, about 48% of them singletons. A word on this clonotype: Its antigen is not identified.

This TCR derives from a human donor who had recovered from COVID-19. The sample was CD4+ T cells from blood, cultured in vitro, taken before SARS-CoV-2 vaccination. The chain links TRBV7-2 to TRBJ2-3, with TRBD2 matching 7 bases. CDR3 sequence reads: CASSLARDYATDTQYF. The DNA of the CDR3 is TGTGCCAGCAGCTTGGCCCGGGACTACGCCACAGATACGCAGTATTTT.